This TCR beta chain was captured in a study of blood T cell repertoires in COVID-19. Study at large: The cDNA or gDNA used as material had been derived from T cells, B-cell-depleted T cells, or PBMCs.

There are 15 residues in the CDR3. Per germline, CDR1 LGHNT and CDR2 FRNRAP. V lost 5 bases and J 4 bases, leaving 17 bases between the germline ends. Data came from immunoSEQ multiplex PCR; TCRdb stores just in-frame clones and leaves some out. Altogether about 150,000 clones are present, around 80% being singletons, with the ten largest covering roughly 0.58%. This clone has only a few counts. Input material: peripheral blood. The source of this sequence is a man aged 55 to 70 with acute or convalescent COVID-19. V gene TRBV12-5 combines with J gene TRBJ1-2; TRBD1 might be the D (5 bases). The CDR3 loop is CASGTTGEVAYGYTF. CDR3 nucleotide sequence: TGTGCTAGTGGTACTACAGGAGAGGTAGCCTATGGCTACACCTTC. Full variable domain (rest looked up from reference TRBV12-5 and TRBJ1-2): DARVTQTPRHKVTEMGQEVTMRCQPILGHNTVFWYRQTMMQGLELLAYFRNRAPLDDSGMPKDRFSAEMPDATLATLKIQPSEPRDSAVYFCASGTTGEVAYGYTFGSGTRLTVV.